The 32 T cell receptor beta chains below all came from one sample that was sequenced in a study of spatial heterogeneity in lung cancer. General study results and limits: Counts that tracked tumor mutation counts were those of expanded intratumoral alpha and beta TCRs.

Stated time point: sample taken at primary tumor resection. These receptors lack a known antigen. TCRdb used MiXCR to reprocess the 5' RACE reads, holding one entry per CDR3 protein. Here the sample spans about 6,000 distinct CDR3 sequences, less than 15% being singletons. The sequences come from lung tumor tissue, collected at surgery. These receptor sequences come from a male donor with early-stage non-small cell lung cancer.

With respect to this clonotype: Since it is a stray read in a library aimed at alpha chains, this beta chain has a size that is not meaningful. V and J are TRBV5-5 and TRBJ2-7; a weak D match, TRBD2 (6 bases). The CDR3 is made up of 15 amino acids. Germline V gives CDR1 SGHKS, CDR2 YYEKEE (reference sequence). Trimming cost V 0 bases and J 3 bases, with 13 bases left between them. The CDR3 bases are TGTGCCAGCAGCTTGGAAGGCGGGGTGCTCTACGAGCAGTACTTC. Protein: CASSLEGGVLYEQYF.

This clonotype is classed as medium-sized (0.01 to 0.1%). Found in a library prepared for alpha chains, this beta chain is an off-target read, and its abundance has little meaning. The rearrangement links TRBV28 to TRBJ2-7, with 8 nucleotides matching TRBD2. The germline V gene has CDR1 MDHEN and CDR2 SYDVKM. Germline trimming cut 2 bases from V and 0 bases from J; bases unmatched to any gene: 9. The CDR3 spans 17 residues. The CDR3 spells CASSLIPGLALSYEQYF. As DNA, the CDR3 is TGTGCCAGCAGTTTAATTCCCGGACTAGCTCTCTCCTACGAGCAGTACTTC.

This clonotype has only a few counts. The library was prepared for alpha chains; this beta chain is a stray read, so its frequency means little. CDR3 protein: CSANPGGSYNEQFF. The CDR3 region has the DNA TGCAGTGCTAACCCGGGGGGCTCCTACAATGAGCAGTTCTTC. The chain employs TRBV20-1 and TRBJ2-1; 7 nucleotides match TRBD2. The trim removed 4 bases at V and 0 bases at J, leaving 3 bases unmatched. In germline, CDR1 is DFQATT, CDR2 SNEGSKA (reference sequence). The CDR3 is made up of 14 amino acids.

Within the sample, this clonotype is medium-sized. Being off target in a library aimed at alpha chains, this beta chain has a size of little meaning. The genes are TRBV29-1 and TRBJ1-4; a weak D match, TRBD1 (5 bases). Between the trimmed V and J ends, which lost 7 bases and 3 bases, there was a span of 15 bases. The V gene's germline CDR1 is SQVTM and CDR2 ANQGSEA. The CDR3 loop spans 14 amino acids. The DNA of the CDR3 is TGCAGCGCCCAAACAGGCTCCGCTAATGAAAAACTGTTTTTT. It specifies CSAQTGSANEKLFF.

This clonotype rates as medium-sized (0.01 to 0.1%). This beta chain is an off-target read within a library intended for alpha chains, so its frequency means little. This chain joins TRBV10-3 and TRBJ2-3; TRBD2 agrees at 11 bases. The CDR3 consists of 16 residues. With V trimmed by 6 bases and J by 2 bases, 7 bases remained unmatched. Germline V gene sequence: CDR1 ENHRY, CDR2 SYGVKD. In nucleotides, the CDR3 is TGTGCCATCAGCCCCGGGACTAGCGGTACCACAGATACGCAGTATTTT. Protein: CAISPGTSGTTDTQYF.

By sample share, this clonotype is medium-sized. In a library made to pick up alpha chains, this beta chain is a stray read with a size that means little. The chain joins TRBV27 to TRBJ2-2; no clear D. CDR1 and CDR2 from the germline V gene are MNHEY and SMNVEV (reference sequence). With 3 bases removed from V and 7 bases from J, the gap between germline ends came to 6 bases. The CDR3 is made up of 12 amino acids. CDR3 DNA sequence: TGTGCCAGCAGTTTCGGTGGCGGGGAGCTGTTTTTT. Translation: CASSFGGGELFF.

The sample holds a few counts of this clonotype. This beta chain slipped into a library made for alpha chains as a stray read, so its size is not meaningful. V and J are TRBV6-5 and TRBJ1-1; D is undetermined. The germline gives CDR1 MNHEY, CDR2 SVGAGI. The CDR3 extends over 13 amino acids. V was cut by 0 bases and J by 4 bases, with 6 bases left in between. Here the CDR3 DNA reads TGTGCCAGCAGTTACTCTGAGGTCACTGAAGCTTTCTTT. As protein: CASSYSEVTEAFF.

This clonotype was recorded many times. Within a library made for alpha chains, this beta chain is off target, and its count is uninformative. The rearrangement joins TRBV20-1 to TRBJ1-5; D uncertain. V shed 6 bases and J shed 0 bases, with 21 bases lying between them. This CDR3 is 17 amino acids long. Per the germline V gene, CDR1 is DFQATT and CDR2 is SNEGSKA (reference sequence). Here the CDR3 reads CSAPSAGVAYSNQPQHF. CDR3 bases: TGCAGTGCCCCGTCGGCGGGAGTAGCCTATAGCAATCAGCCCCAGCATTTT.

In this sample, this clonotype turned up many times. One junction end disagrees with the germline gene, perhaps due to a read error. The library was built for alpha chains, so this beta chain is an off-target read and its size means little. V usage is TRBV13 and J usage is TRBJ2-3, with 9 bases fitting TRBD2. The CDR3 consists of 17 residues. Germline loops: CDR1 PRHDT, CDR2 FYEKMQ (reference sequence). The CDR3 DNA sequence: TGTGCCAGCAGCCTAGGGCCCCCGGCGGGAGGGGCAGATACGCAGTATTTT. Translating it yields CASSLGPPAGGADTQYF.

This clonotype was counted ten times or more. This beta chain slipped into a library made for alpha chains as a stray read, so its size is not meaningful. This chain uses TRBV29-1 with TRBJ2-1; D ambiguous. In germline, CDR1 is SQVTM, CDR2 ANQGSEA. The CDR3 loop spans 12 amino acids. Trimming pared 4 bases from V and 6 bases from J, leaving 10 bases between. CDR3 region: CSVVWQTNEQFF. As DNA, the CDR3 is TGCAGCGTTGTATGGCAGACCAATGAGCAGTTCTTC.

Many counts were recorded for this clonotype. With the library built for alpha chains, this beta chain is off target and its frequency is not meaningful. The J gene is TRBJ2-1, the V gene TRBV28; maybe TRBD1 (5 bases). The CDR3 length is 15 residues. Trimming pared 2 bases from V and 9 bases from J, leaving 17 bases between. Per the germline V gene, CDR1 is MDHEN and CDR2 is SYDVKM. CDR3 coding DNA: TGTGCCAGCAGTTTAATTGCGCCAGGGCTGGTTGAGCAGTTCTTC. As protein: CASSLIAPGLVEQFF.

Sample share makes this clonotype medium-sized. Because this beta chain is a stray read in a library intended to capture alpha chains, its abundance should not be given much weight. This sequence joins TRBV20-1 and TRBJ2-2; 8 bases agree with TRBD2. This CDR3 contains 16 residues. CDR1 and CDR2 from the germline V gene are DFQATT and SNEGSKA (reference sequence). The V and J ends lost 0 bases and 5 bases, in that order; junction bases with no gene match: 8. CDR3 bases: TGCAGTGCTAGAGAGGACACTAGCGGAGATACCGGGGAGCTGTTTTTT. This sequence encodes CSAREDTSGDTGELFF.

By share, this clonotype ranks as medium-sized. For a library built for alpha chains, this beta chain is a stray read; little rests on its size. J is TRBJ2-1 and V is TRBV3-1; tentatively, D is TRBD1 or TRBD2 (5 bases each). The CDR3 loop spans 15 amino acids. V was clipped by 0 bases and J by 4 bases, with 10 bases between them. The V gene's germline CDR1 is LGHDT and CDR2 YNNKEL (reference sequence). CDR3 residues: CASSQEGTGYNEQFF. Written as DNA, the CDR3 is TGTGCCAGCAGCCAAGAAGGGACCGGGTACAATGAGCAGTTCTTC.

This clonotype was recorded many times. This beta chain is off target for a library built for alpha chains, so its abundance means little. The chain is built from TRBV2 and TRBJ1-1, with unresolved D. Germline V gene sequence: CDR1 SNHLY, CDR2 FYNNEI. V lost 0 bases to trimming and J lost 0 bases, with 8 bases between them. The length of the CDR3 is 15 residues. CDR3 in DNA: TGTGCCAGCAGTGAAGCCCGGGTCATGAACACTGAAGCTTTCTTT. Its translation is CASSEARVMNTEAFF.

Points on this clonotype: The library was prepared for alpha chains; this beta chain is a stray read, so its frequency means little. The chain links TRBV14 to TRBJ1-1, with D possibly matching TRBD1 (5 bases). This CDR3 region has 14 residues. CDR1 is SGHDN and CDR2 is FVKESK in the germline V gene. Trimming took off 0 bases at V and 2 bases at J, with 7 bases between the two ends. CDR3 region: CASSQDWDNTEAFF. CDR3 DNA: TGTGCCAGCAGCCAAGATTGGGACAACACTGAAGCTTTCTTT.

Relative to its sample, this clonotype is medium-sized. Little can be read into the size of this beta chain, an off-target read in a library designed for alpha chains. The chain couples TRBV2 to TRBJ1-1; D remains ambiguous. CDR3 size: 13 residues. V was trimmed by 5 bases and J by 2 bases, leaving 9 bases between them. CDR1 and CDR2 (germline): SNHLY, FYNNEI. CDR3 protein: CASSSNDNTEAFF. DNA for the CDR3: TGTGCCAGCAGTTCCAATGATAACACTGAAGCTTTCTTT.

This clonotype showed up many times. The size of this beta chain means little, since it is a stray read in a library made for alpha chains. The chain joins TRBV14 to TRBJ2-3; 13 bases fit TRBD2. Unmatched junction bases numbered 2, after V lost 3 bases and J lost 2 bases. Germline CDR1 reads SGHDN; CDR2 reads FVKESK. This CDR3 contains 16 residues. The CDR3 is CASSQGLAGPTDTQYF. CDR3 nucleotides: TGTGCCAGCAGCCAGGGACTAGCGGGACCCACAGATACGCAGTATTTT.

By proportion, this clonotype is medium-sized (0.01 to 0.1%). This beta chain appears as a stray read in a library generated for alpha chains; its size is not informative. J is TRBJ2-5 and V is TRBV2, with D perhaps TRBD2 (6 bases). Trimming left V 6 bases short and J 2 bases short, with 16 bases between. The CDR3 covers 15 residues. Germline loops: CDR1 SNHLY, CDR2 FYNNEI. Here the CDR3 reads CASRKPGVRQETQYF. The CDR3 DNA reads as TGTGCCAGCAGGAAACCGGGAGTTCGGCAAGAGACCCAGTACTTC. Full variable domain (missing parts from reference TRBV2 and TRBJ2-5): EPEVTQTPSHQVTQMGQEVILRCVPISNHLYFYWYRQILGQKVEFLVSFYNNEISEKSEIFDDQFSVERPDGSNFTLKIRSTKLEDSAMYFCASRKPGVRQETQYFGPGTRLLVL.

Comment on this clonotype: With the library built for alpha chains, this beta chain is off target and its frequency is not meaningful. The rearrangement links TRBV7-9 to TRBJ1-4; D not certain. Germline V gene data show CDR1 as SEHNR and CDR2 as FQNEAQ (reference sequence). There are 16 residues in the CDR3. V lost 2 bases and J 7 bases, leaving 17 bases between the germline ends. CDR3 bases: TGTGCCAGCAGCTTATCCGATGACGTACTGGGTGAAAAACTGTTTTTT. It yields the protein CASSLSDDVLGEKLFF.

This clonotype is medium-sized within its sample. The library was prepared for alpha chains; this beta chain is a stray read, so its frequency means little. The V gene is TRBV29-1, the J gene TRBJ2-5, with D perhaps matching TRBD1 or TRBD2 (5 bases each). CDR1 and CDR2 (germline): SQVTM, ANQGSEA. V was shortened by 7 bases and J by 3 bases, with 18 bases between the two germline ends. The CDR3 runs to 14 residues. CDR3 amino acids: CSALYRDGKETQYF. CDR3 bases: TGCAGCGCGTTATACCGGGACGGAAAAGAGACCCAGTACTTC.

This clonotype ranks as medium-sized. This beta chain was picked up by a library intended for alpha chains and is off target, so its count carries little meaning. The genes are TRBV3-1 and TRBJ2-2; 10 bases line up with TRBD2. V lost 5 bases and J lost 1; bases outside the gene matches: 4. This CDR3 comprises 16 residues. From germline, CDR1 is LGHDT and CDR2 YNNKEL (reference sequence). Here the CDR3 reads CASSKLAGKNTGELFF. The CDR3 DNA reads as TGTGCCAGCAGCAAACTAGCGGGGAAGAACACCGGGGAGCTGTTTTTT.

This clonotype came up many times. This beta chain is an off-target read within a library intended for alpha chains, so its frequency means little. The chain joins TRBV20-1 to TRBJ2-1, with TRBD1 as a possible D gene (6 bases). Trimming pared 6 bases from V and 10 bases from J, leaving 16 bases between. The germline gives CDR1 DFQATT, CDR2 SNEGSKA (reference sequence). This CDR3 spans 12 amino acids. The CDR3 DNA sequence: TGCAGTGCAAAGCGGACAGCCCGGGAGCAGTTCTTC. It yields the protein CSAKRTAREQFF.

This clonotype was detected only a few times. Little can be read into the size of this beta chain, an off-target read in a library designed for alpha chains. The chain carries TRBV5-1 and TRBJ2-3; tentative D call: TRBD1 (5 bases). Germline V gives CDR1 SGHRS, CDR2 YFSETQ. The germline V and J ends were trimmed by 4 bases and 1 base, with 10 bases remaining between them. The CDR3 is 14 amino acids. Here the CDR3 reads CASSEQGRTDTQYF. The CDR3 DNA is TGCGCCAGCAGCGAGCAGGGTCGCACAGATACGCAGTATTTT.

This clonotype showed up many times. With the library built for alpha chains, this beta chain is off target and its frequency is not meaningful. The V call is TRBV6-6, the J call TRBJ2-4, with D unresolved. Germline lookup yields CDR1 MNHNY and CDR2 SVGAGI (reference sequence). The length of the CDR3 is 12 residues. V shed 8 bases and J shed 0 bases, with 5 bases lying between them. The CDR3 nucleotides read TGTGCCAGCTCCCGAGCCAAAAACATTCAGTACTTC. This encodes CASSRAKNIQYF.

Sample share makes this clonotype medium-sized. This beta chain slipped into a library made for alpha chains as a stray read, so its size is not meaningful. V and J are TRBV4-1 and TRBJ2-1, with D unclear. The V and J ends lost 0 bases and 8 bases respectively, with 17 bases between them. Germline CDR1 and CDR2: MGHRA and YSYEKL. This CDR3 has 16 amino acids. The CDR3 region has the DNA TGCGCCAGCAGCCAAGAAGAGGCGTGGGGAAGTGATGAGCAGTTCTTC. Its protein product is CASSQEEAWGSDEQFF.

This clonotype is classed as medium-sized (0.01 to 0.1%). Since it is a stray read in a library aimed at alpha chains, this beta chain has a size that is not meaningful. The chain employs TRBV20-1 and TRBJ2-7; TRBD2 matches 9 bases. The CDR3 contains 14 residues. Germline V CDR1 and CDR2: DFQATT, SNEGSKA (reference sequence). The CDR3 spells CSPTLAGPSYEQYF. DNA for the CDR3: TGCAGCCCAACCCTAGCGGGACCTTCCTACGAGCAGTACTTC.

Regarding this clonotype: This beta chain is an off-target read within a library intended for alpha chains, so its frequency means little. The genes are TRBV11-1 and TRBJ2-7; D gene unclear. The V end was cut by 2 bases, the J end by 8 bases, with 16 bases between. The CDR3 has 14 residues. CDR1 is SGHAT, CDR2 FQDESV, per germline (reference sequence). This CDR3 reads CASSLSDGPTKQYF. The CDR3 DNA follows: TGTGCCAGCAGCTTATCGGACGGACCTACAAAGCAGTACTTC.

By share of the sample, this clonotype is medium-sized (0.01 to 0.1%). For a library built for alpha chains, this beta chain is a stray read; little rests on its size. J is TRBJ1-5 and V is TRBV6-5; 9 positions match TRBD1. The CDR3 has 15 residues. After removal of 6 bases from V and 2 bases from J, the junction contained 5 bases not matched to a gene. CDR1 MNHEY and CDR2 SVGAGI come from the germline V gene. CDR3 bases: TGTGCCAGCAGAGACGACAGGGGGGGCAATCAGCCCCAGCATTTT. Translation gives CASRDDRGGNQPQHF.

In this sample, this clonotype is medium-sized. This beta chain is a stray sequence in a library constructed for alpha chains; its clone size is not meaningful. The gene calls are TRBV7-9 and TRBJ2-1, with 7 nucleotides matching TRBD1. The germline CDR1 and CDR2 sequences are SEHNR and FQNEAQ (reference sequence). J lost 6 bases, V lost 5 bases, and 13 bases had no gene match. This CDR3 region has 16 residues. The CDR3 DNA follows: TGTGCCAGCAGCCATGACAGGGTTGGAGTGCGCAATGAGCAGTTCTTC. Protein product: CASSHDRVGVRNEQFF.

This clonotype is deemed medium-sized. The size of this beta chain means little, since it is a stray read in a library made for alpha chains. The chain links TRBV5-1 to TRBJ2-3; the match to TRBD1 covers 7 bases. The V segment lost 4 bases and the J segment 2 bases; nucleotides outside the gene matches: 4. The germline CDR1 and CDR2 sequences are SGHRS and YFSETQ. This CDR3 has 14 residues. CDR3 in DNA: TGCGCCAGCAGCCCGGGACAGTCCACAGATACGCAGTATTTT. It translates to CASSPGQSTDTQYF.

This clonotype is deemed medium-sized. This beta chain is off target for a library built for alpha chains, so its abundance means little. The gene calls are TRBV24-1 and TRBJ2-1, with 7 bases matching TRBD2. Trimming cost V 2 bases and J 7 bases; bases outside gene matches: 7. Germline-derived CDR1 and CDR2 are KGHDR and SFDVKD. This CDR3 contains 15 residues. The CDR3 DNA reads as TGTGCCACCAGTGATTCGGCGGGAGCGGGGAATGAGCAGTTCTTC. Translating gives CATSDSAGAGNEQFF.

This clonotype is classed as medium-sized. Since the library was made to target alpha chains, this beta chain is a stray read and its abundance is not meaningful. The chain couples TRBV10-3 to TRBJ2-5; 7 nucleotides match TRBD2. This CDR3 comprises 18 residues. V lost 0 bases and J lost 1; bases outside the gene matches: 11. The germline gives CDR1 ENHRY, CDR2 SYGVKD. CDR3 nucleotide sequence: TGTGCCATCAGTGAGTCGACGGTAGCGGGTGGGGCCCAAGAGACCCAGTACTTC. Its translation is CAISESTVAGGAQETQYF.